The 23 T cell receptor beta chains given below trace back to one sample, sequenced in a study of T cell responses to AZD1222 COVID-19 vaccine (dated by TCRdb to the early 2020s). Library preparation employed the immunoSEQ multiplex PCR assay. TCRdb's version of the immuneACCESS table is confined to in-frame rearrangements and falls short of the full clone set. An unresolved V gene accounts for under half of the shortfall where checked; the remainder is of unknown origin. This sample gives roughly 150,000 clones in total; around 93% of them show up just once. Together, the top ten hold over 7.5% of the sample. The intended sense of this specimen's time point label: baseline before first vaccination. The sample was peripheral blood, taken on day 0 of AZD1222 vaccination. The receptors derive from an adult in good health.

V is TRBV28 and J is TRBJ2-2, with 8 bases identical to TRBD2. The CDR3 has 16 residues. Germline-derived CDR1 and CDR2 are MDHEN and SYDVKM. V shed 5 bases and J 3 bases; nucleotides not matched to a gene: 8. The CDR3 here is CASSLDLGGDTGELFF. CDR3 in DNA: TGTGCCAGCAGTCTGGACCTCGGGGGGGACACCGGGGAGCTGTTTTTT.

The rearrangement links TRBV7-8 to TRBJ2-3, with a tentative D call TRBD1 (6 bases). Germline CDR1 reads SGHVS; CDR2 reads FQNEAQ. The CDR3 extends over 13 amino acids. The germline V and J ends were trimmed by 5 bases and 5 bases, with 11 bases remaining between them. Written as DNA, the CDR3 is TGTGCCAGCAGCCCCACAGGGAAAGATACGCAGTATTTT. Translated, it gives CASSPTGKDTQYF. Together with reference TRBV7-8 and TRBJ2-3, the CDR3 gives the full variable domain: GAGVSQSPRYKVAKRGQDVALRCDPISGHVSLFWYQQALGQGPEFLTYFQNEAQLDKSGLPSDRFFAERPEGSVSTLKIQRTQQEDSAVYLCASSPTGKDTQYFGPGTRLTVL.

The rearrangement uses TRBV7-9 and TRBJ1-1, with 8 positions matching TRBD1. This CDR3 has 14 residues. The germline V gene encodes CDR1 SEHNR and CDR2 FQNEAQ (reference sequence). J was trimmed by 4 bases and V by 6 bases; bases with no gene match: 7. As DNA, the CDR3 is TGTGCCAGCAGTCGAAATACAGGGGGCACTGAAGCTTTCTTT. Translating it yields CASSRNTGGTEAFF.

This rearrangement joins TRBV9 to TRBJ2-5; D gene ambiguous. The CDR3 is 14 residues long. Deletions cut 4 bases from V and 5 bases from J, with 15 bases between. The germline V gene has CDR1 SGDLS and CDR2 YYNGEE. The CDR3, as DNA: TGTGCCAGCAGCCCCGACTTGGTTTTGGAGACCCAGTACTTC. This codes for CASSPDLVLETQYF.

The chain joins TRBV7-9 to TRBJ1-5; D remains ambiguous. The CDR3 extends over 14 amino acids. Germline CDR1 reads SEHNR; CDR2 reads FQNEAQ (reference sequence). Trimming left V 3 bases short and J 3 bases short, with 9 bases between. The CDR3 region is CASSFPGFNQPQHF. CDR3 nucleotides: TGTGCCAGCAGCTTTCCGGGTTTCAATCAGCCCCAGCATTTT.

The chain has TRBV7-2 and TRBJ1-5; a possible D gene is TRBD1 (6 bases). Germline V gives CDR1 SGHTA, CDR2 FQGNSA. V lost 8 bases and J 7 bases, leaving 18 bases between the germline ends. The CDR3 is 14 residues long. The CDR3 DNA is TGTGCCAGCCGGGACACCTCAGAGGGGCAGCCCCAGCATTTT. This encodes CASRDTSEGQPQHF.

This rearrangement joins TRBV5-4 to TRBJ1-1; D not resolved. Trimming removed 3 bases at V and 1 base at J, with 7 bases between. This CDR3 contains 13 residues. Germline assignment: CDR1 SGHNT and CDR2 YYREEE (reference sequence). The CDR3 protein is CASSSWENTEAFF. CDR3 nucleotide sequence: TGTGCCAGCAGCTCGTGGGAGAACACTGAAGCTTTCTTT.

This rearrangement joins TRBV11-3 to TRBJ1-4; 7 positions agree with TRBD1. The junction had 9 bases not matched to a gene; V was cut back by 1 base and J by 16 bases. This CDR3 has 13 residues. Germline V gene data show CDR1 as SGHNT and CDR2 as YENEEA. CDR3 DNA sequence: TGTGCCAGCAGCTTAGGGGGCGACAGGGTGGCGTTTTTT. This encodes CASSLGGDRVAFF.

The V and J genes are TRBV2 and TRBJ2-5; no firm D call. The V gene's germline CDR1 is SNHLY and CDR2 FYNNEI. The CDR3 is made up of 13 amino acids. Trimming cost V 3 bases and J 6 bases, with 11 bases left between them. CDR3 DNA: TGTGCCAGCAGTGACATAGGGAAACAGACCCAGTACTTC. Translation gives CASSDIGKQTQYF.

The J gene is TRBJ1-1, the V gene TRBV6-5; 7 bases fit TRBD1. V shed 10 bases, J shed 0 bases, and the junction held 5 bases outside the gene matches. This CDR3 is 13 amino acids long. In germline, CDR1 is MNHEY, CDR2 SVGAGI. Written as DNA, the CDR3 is TGTGCCACCACAGACAGGGTGAACACTGAAGCTTTCTTT. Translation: CATTDRVNTEAFF.

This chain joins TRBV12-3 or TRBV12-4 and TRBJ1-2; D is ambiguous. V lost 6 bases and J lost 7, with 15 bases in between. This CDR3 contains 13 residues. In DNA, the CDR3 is TGTGCCAGCAGCCCCAGTGGGTCAAGTGGCTACACCTTC. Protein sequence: CASSPSGSSGYTF.

CDR3 protein: CSARGTGANEKLFF. CDR3 in DNA: TGCAGTGCTCGTGGGACAGGGGCTAATGAAAAACTGTTTTTT. J is TRBJ1-4 and V is TRBV20-1, with 10 bases fitting TRBD1. The CDR3 totals 14 residues. The V gene end was trimmed by 5 bases and the J gene end by 3 bases; junction bases not matched to a gene: 3. Germline V CDR1 and CDR2: DFQATT, SNEGSKA (reference sequence).

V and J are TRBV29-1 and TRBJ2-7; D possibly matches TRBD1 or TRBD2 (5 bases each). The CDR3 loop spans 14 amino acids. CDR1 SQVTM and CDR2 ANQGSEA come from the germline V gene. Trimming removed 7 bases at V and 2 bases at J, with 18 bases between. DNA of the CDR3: TGCAGCGCTGCTGAATCGGGACCGACCTACGAGCAGTACTTC. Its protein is CSAAESGPTYEQYF.

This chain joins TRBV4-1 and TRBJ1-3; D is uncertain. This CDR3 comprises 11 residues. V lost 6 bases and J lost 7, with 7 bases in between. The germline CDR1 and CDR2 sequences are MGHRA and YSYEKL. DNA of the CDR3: TGCGCCAGCAGGGGCAGGAACACCATATATTTT. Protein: CASRGRNTIYF.

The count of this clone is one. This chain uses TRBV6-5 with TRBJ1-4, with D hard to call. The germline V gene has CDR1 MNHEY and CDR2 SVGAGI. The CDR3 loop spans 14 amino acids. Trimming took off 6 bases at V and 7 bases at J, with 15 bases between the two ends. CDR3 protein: CASRQTDRVEKLFF. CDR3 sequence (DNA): TGTGCCAGCAGACAAACCGACCGGGTTGAAAAACTGTTTTTT.

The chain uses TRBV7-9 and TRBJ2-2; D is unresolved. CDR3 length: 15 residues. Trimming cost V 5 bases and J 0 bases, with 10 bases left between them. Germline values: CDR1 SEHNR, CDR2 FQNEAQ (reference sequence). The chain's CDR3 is CASSKGTPNTGELFF. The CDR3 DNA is TGTGCCAGCAGCAAAGGCACACCGAACACCGGGGAGCTGTTTTTT.

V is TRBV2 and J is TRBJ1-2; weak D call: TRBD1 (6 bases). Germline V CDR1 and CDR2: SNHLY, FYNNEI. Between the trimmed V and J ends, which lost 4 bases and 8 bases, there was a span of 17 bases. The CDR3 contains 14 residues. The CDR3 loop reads CASSASGARDGYTF. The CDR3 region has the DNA TGTGCCAGCAGTGCGTCAGGGGCGCGCGACGGCTACACCTTC.

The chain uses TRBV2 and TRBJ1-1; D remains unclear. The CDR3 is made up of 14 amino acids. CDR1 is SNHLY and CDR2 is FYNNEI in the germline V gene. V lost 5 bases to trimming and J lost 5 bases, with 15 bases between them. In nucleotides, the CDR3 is TGTGCCAGCAGTACCCGGCCCTCGGGGACTGAAGCTTTCTTT. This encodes CASSTRPSGTEAFF.

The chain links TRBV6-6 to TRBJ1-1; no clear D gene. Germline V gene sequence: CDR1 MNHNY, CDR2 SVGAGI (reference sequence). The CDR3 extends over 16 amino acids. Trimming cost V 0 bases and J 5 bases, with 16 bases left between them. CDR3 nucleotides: TGTGCCAGCAGTTACTCCCTGGATAAGATAGGGACTGAAGCTTTCTTT. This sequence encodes CASSYSLDKIGTEAFF.

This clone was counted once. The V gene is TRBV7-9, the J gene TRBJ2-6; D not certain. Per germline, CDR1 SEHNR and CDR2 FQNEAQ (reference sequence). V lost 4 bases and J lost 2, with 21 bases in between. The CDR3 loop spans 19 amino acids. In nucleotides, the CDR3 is TGTGCCAGCAGCTGGGGTGAAAGCTCCATTCCAACTGGGGCCAACGTCCTGACTTTC. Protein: CASSWGESSIPTGANVLTF.

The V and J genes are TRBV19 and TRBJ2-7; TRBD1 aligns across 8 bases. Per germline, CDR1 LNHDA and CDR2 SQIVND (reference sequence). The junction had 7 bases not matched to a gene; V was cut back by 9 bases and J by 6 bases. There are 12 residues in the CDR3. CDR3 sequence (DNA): TGTGCCAGCTCCTTTGGACAGGGCGAGCAGTACTTC. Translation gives CASSFGQGEQYF.

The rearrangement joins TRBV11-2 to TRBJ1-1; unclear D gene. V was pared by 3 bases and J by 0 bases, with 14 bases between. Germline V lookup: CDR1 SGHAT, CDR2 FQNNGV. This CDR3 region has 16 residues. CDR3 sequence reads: CASSLLTGELNTEAFF. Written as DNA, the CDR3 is TGTGCCAGCAGCTTGTTAACGGGAGAATTGAACACTGAAGCTTTCTTT.

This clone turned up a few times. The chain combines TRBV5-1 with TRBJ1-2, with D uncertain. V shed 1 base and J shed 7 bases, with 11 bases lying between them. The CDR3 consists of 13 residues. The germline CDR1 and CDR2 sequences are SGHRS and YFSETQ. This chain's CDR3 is CASSLNSLSGYTF. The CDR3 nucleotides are TGCGCCAGCAGCTTGAACAGCCTCTCTGGCTACACCTTC.